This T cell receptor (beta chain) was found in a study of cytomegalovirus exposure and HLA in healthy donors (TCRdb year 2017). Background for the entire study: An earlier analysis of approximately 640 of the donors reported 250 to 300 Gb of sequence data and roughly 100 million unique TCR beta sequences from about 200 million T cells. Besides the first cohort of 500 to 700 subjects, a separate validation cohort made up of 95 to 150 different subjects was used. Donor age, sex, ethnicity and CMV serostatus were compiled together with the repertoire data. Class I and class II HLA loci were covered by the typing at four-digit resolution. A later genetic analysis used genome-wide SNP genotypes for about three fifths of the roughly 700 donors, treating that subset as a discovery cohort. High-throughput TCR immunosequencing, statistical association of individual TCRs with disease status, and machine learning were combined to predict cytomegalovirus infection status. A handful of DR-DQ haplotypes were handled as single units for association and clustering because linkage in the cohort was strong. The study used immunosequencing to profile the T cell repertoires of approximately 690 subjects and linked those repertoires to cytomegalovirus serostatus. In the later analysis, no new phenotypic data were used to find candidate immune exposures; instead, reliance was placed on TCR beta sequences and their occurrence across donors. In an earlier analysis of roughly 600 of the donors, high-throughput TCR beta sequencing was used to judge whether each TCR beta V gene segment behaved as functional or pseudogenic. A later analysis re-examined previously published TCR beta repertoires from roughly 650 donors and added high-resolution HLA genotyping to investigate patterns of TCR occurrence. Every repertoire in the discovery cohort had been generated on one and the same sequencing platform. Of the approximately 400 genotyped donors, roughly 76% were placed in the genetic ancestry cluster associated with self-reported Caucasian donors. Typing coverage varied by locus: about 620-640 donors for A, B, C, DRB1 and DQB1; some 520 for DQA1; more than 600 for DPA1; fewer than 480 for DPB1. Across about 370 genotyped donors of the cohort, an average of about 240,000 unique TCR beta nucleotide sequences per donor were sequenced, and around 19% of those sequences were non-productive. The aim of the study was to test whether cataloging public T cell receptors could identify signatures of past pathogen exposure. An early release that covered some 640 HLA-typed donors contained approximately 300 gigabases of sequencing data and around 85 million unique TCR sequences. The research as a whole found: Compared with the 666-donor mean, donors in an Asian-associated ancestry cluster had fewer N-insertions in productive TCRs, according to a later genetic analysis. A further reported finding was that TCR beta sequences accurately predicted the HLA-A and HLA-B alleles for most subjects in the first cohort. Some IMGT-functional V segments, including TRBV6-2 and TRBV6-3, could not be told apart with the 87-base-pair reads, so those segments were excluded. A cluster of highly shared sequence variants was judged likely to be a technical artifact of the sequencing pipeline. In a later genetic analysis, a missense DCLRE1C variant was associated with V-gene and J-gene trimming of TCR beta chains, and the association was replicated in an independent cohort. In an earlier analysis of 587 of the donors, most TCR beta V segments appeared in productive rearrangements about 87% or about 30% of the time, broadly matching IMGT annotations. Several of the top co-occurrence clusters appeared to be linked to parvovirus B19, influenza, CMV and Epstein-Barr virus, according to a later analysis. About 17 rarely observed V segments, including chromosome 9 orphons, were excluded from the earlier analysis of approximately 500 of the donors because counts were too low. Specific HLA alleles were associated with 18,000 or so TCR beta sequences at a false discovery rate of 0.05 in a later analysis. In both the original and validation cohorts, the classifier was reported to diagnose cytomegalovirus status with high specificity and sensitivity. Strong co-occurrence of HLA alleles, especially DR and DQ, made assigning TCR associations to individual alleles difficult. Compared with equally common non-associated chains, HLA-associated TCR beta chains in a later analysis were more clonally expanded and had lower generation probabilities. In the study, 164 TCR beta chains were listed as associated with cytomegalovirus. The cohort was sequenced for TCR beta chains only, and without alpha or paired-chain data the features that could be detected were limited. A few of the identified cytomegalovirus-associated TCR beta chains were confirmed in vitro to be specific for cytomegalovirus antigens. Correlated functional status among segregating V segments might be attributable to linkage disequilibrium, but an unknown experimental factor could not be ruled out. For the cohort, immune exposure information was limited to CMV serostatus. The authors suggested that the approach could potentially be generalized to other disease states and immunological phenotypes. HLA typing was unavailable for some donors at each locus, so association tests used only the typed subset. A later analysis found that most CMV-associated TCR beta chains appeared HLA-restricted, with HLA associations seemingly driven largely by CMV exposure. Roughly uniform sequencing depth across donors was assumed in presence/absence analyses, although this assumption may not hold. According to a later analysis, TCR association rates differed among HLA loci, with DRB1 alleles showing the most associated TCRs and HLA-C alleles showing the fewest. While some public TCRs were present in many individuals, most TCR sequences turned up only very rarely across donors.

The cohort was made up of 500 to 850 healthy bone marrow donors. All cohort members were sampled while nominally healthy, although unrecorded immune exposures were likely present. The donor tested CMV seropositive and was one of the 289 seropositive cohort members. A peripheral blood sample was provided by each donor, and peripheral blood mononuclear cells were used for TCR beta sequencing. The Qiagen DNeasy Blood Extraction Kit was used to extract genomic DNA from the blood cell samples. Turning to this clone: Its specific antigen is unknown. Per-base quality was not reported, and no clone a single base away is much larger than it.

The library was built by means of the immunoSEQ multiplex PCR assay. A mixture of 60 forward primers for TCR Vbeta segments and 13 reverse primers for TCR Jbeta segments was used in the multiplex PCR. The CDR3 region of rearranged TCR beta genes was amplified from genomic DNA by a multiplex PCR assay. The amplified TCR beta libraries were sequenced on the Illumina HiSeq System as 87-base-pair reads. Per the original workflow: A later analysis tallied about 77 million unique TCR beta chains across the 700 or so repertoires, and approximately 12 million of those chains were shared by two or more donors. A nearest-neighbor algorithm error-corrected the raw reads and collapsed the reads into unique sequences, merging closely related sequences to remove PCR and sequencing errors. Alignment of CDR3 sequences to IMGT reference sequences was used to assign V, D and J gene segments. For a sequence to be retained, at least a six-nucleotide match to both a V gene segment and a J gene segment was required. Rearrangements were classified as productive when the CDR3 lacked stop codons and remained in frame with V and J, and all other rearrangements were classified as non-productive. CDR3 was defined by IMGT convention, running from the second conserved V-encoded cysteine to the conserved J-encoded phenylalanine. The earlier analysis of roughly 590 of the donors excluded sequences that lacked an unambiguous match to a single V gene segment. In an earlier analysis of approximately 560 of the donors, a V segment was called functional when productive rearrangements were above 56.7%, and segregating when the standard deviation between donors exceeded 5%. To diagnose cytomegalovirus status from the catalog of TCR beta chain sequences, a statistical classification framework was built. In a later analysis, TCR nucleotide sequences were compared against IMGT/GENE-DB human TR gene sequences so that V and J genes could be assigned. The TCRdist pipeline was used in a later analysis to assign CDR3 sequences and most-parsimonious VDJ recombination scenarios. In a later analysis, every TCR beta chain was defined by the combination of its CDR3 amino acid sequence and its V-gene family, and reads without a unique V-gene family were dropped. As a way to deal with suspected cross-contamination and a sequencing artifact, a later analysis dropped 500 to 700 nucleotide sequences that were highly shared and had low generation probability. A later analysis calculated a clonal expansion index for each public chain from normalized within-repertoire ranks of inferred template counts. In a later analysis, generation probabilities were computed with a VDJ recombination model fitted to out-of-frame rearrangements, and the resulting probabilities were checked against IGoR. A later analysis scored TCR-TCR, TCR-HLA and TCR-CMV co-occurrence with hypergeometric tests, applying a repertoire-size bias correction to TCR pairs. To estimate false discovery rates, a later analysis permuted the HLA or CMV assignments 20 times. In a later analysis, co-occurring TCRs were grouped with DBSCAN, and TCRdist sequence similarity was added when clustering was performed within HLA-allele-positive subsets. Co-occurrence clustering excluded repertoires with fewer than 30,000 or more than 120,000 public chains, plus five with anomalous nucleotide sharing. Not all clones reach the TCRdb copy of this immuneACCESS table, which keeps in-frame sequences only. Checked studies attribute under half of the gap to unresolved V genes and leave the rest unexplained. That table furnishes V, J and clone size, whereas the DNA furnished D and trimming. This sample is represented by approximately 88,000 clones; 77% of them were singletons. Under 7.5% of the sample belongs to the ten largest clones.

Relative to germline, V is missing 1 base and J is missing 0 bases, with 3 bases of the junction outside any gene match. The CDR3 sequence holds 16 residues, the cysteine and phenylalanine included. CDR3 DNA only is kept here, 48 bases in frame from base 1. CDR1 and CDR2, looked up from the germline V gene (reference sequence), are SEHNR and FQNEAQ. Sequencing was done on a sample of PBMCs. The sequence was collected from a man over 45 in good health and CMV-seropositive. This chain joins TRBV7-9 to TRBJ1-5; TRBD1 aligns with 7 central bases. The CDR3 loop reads CASSLGQGTSNQPQHF. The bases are TGTGCCAGCAGCTTAGGACAGGGAACTAGCAATCAGCCCCAGCATTTT.